A selection of T cell receptor beta chains follows, all from one sample in a study of T cells expressing NK-cell markers. TCRdb re-called the 5' RACE reads, yielding one record per CDR3 amino acid sequence without DNA. The sample data list about 150,000 distinct CDR3 sequences. Input material: blood T cells: a sorted CD56 or NKG2C T cell subset, CD4+ or CD8+ T cells, or bulk PBMC T cells (not recorded which). These receptor sequences come from a man younger than 30 in good health. Both conserved end residues are part of each CDR3. Each record gives: J gene, V gene, CDR3 protein.

j_call: TRBJ1-2
v_call: TRBV29-1
cdr3_aa: CSALREYGYTF

j_call: TRBJ2-1
v_call: TRBV11-3
cdr3_aa: CASSLYLAGEDEQFF

j_call: TRBJ2-1
v_call: TRBV19
cdr3_aa: CASSPSGLYNEQFF

j_call: TRBJ2-3
v_call: TRBV4-2
cdr3_aa: CASSQEWPEASTDTQYF

j_call: TRBJ1-2
v_call: TRBV6-1
cdr3_aa: CASRTGTGNGYTF

j_call: TRBJ2-5
v_call: TRBV7-8
cdr3_aa: CASSSRPGDALKTQYF

j_call: TRBJ1-5
v_call: TRBV11-2
cdr3_aa: CASSLDGRVVQEPQHF

j_call: TRBJ2-7
v_call: TRBV7-9
cdr3_aa: CASSSTSGVNEQYF

j_call: TRBJ2-1
v_call: TRBV20-1
cdr3_aa: CSAVQLAGDSDEQFF

j_call: TRBJ1-1
v_call: TRBV5-1
cdr3_aa: CASSPRTNTEAFF

j_call: TRBJ2-7
v_call: TRBV16
cdr3_aa: CASTQAVTGKNYEQYF

j_call: TRBJ2-5
v_call: TRBV6-2/TRBV6-3
cdr3_aa: CASRQLAGLQETQYF

j_call: TRBJ2-1
v_call: TRBV6-1
cdr3_aa: CASSAFPGQGFDEQFF

j_call: TRBJ1-5
v_call: TRBV23-1
cdr3_aa: CASGTGGVGSNQPQHF

j_call: TRBJ2-5
v_call: TRBV25-1
cdr3_aa: CASRGDQGQAYQETQYF

j_call: TRBJ1-1
v_call: TRBV29-1
cdr3_aa: CSAEMGSEAFF

j_call: TRBJ1-2
v_call: TRBV5-5
cdr3_aa: CASSPLDGTNYGYTF

j_call: TRBJ2-6
v_call: TRBV13
cdr3_aa: CASHGGSGANVLTF

j_call: TRBJ2-1
v_call: TRBV2
cdr3_aa: CASSEALGGQFF

j_call: TRBJ2-1
v_call: TRBV6-5
cdr3_aa: CASSFSGASPSYNEQFF

j_call: TRBJ2-5
v_call: TRBV7-9
cdr3_aa: CASSLIDRQETQYF

j_call: TRBJ2-7
v_call: TRBV27
cdr3_aa: CASSLYQGVFYEQYF

j_call: TRBJ2-3
v_call: TRBV5-5
cdr3_aa: CASSLEDYTTDTQYF

j_call: TRBJ2-1
v_call: TRBV19
cdr3_aa: CAIGQAPYNEQFF

j_call: TRBJ2-2
v_call: TRBV14
cdr3_aa: CASSQDRYTGELFF

j_call: TRBJ1-2
v_call: TRBV4-2
cdr3_aa: CASSHAWDNGYTF

j_call: TRBJ2-5
v_call: TRBV12-3/TRBV12-4
cdr3_aa: CASSLRLAGPLPETQYF

j_call: TRBJ2-2
v_call: TRBV4-1
cdr3_aa: CASSQLSGGELFF

j_call: TRBJ2-5
v_call: TRBV12-3/TRBV12-4
cdr3_aa: CASSETGGVETQYF